This is a list of T cell receptor beta chains from one sample in a study of graft-versus-host responses after intestinal transplantation. What these receptors recognize is not known. Method: immunoSEQ multiplex PCR; TCRdb's copy keeps in-frame clones and lacks some. The data hold about 90,000 clones, with roughly 90% observed a single time. The sample was unstimulated CD4+ T cells sorted from spleen or lymph node cells, taken before intestinal transplant. These TCRs come from a human donor who received an intestinal transplant. CDR3s include the opening cysteine and the closing phenylalanine or tryptophan. Fields, in order: V gene, clone size, D gene, J gene, CDR3 DNA, CDR3 protein. The D gene is left open where the match is weak. Clone size is stated in some rows and not others, as once, few, many or a class when expanded.

>TRBV18|once|-|TRBJ2-5
TGTGCCAGCCGCCAAGAGACCCAGTACTTC
CASRQETQYF
>TRBV9|few|-|TRBJ2-7
TGTGCCAGCAGCGCGGGATCCTACACCTACGAGCAGTACTTC
CASSAGSYTYEQYF
>TRBV27|once|TRBD1|TRBJ2-3
TGTGCCAGCAGTCAACAGGGGACAGATACGCAGTATTTT
CASSQQGTDTQYF
>TRBV6-5|-|-|TRBJ1-1
TGTGCCAGCAGTCGGGGGGGGAACACTGAAGCTTTCTTT
CASSRGGNTEAFF
>TRBV29-1|-|-|TRBJ2-2
TGCAGCGTTGAAGCATCGTGGGTTGGGACCGGGGAGCTGTTTTTT
CSVEASWVGTGELFF
>TRBV6-5|-|TRBD1|TRBJ1-1
TGTGCCAGCAGTTGGGACAGGGGGCGATTTACTGAAGCTTTCTTT
CASSWDRGRFTEAFF
>TRBV6-1|-|-|TRBJ1-5
TGTGCCAGCAGTGAGATCCCTAGAGGGAGGGGGTGGCATTTT
CASSEIPRGRGWHF
>TRBV29-1|-|TRBD1|TRBJ2-3
TGCAGCGCCGACAGGGTCACAGATACGCAGTATTTT
CSADRVTDTQYF
>TRBV29-1|-|-|TRBJ2-3
TGCAGCGTAGGGGACCTCACAGATACGCAGTATTTT
CSVGDLTDTQYF
>TRBV27|-|-|TRBJ1-2
TGTGCCAGCAGTTTTATCTTCGGCAGGGGAGGCTACACCTTC
CASSFIFGRGGYTF
>TRBV5-4|once|-|TRBJ2-7
TGTGCCAGCAGCTGGGGACCCCACGCGTACGAGCAGTACTTC
CASSWGPHAYEQYF
>TRBV19|-|-|TRBJ2-7
TGTGCCAGTAGGGGGGAGACCTACGAGCAGTACTTC
CASRGETYEQYF
>TRBV15|once|-|TRBJ2-5
TGTGCCACCAGCAGAGATGAGGGACAAGAGACCCAGTACTTC
CATSRDEGQETQYF
>TRBV12-5|-|-|TRBJ1-5
TGTGCTAGTGGTCTACTCTTAGGGGATAGCAATCAGCCCCAGCATTTT
CASGLLLGDSNQPQHF
>TRBV6-1|-|TRBD2|TRBJ2-1
TGTGCCAGCAGACCTCGGACTAGCCCTAATGAGCAGTTCTTC
CASRPRTSPNEQFF
>TRBV5-4|few|-|TRBJ2-3
TGTGCCAGCAGCTTGCAACAGGGTGGGACAGATACGCAGTATTTT
CASSLQQGGTDTQYF
>TRBV18|-|-|TRBJ2-5
TGTGCCAGCTCACCACGGGTAGCGAGCGAAGAGACCCAGTACTTC
CASSPRVASEETQYF
>TRBV19|-|TRBD1|TRBJ1-2
TGTGCCAGTAGGAGAGGGACAGTTAACTATGGCTACACCTTC
CASRRGTVNYGYTF
>TRBV7-8|-|-|TRBJ2-6
TGTGCCAGCAGCTTAGGGCGGGGTTTCTCTGGGGCCAACGTCCTGACTTTC
CASSLGRGFSGANVLTF
>TRBV27|-|TRBD1|TRBJ2-4
TGTGCCAGCAGTCCTTGGACAGGGGAAAACATTCAGTACTTC
CASSPWTGENIQYF
>TRBV9|-|TRBD1|TRBJ1-1
TGTGCCAGCAGCGCGGACAGGGGATGGGCTGAAGCTTTCTTT
CASSADRGWAEAFF
>TRBV4-1|-|-|TRBJ1-1
TGCGCCAGCAGCCAAGACCGGGCCCCGTCGATTGGTTCTTTCTTT
CASSQDRAPSIGSFF
>TRBV27|-|-|TRBJ1-4
TGTGCCAGCAGTTTAAAGGGGTCAGGGGAAATCATATCTAAACTGTTTTTT
CASSLKGSGEIISKLFF
>TRBV6-5|-|-|TRBJ1-1
TGTGCCAGCAGTTACTCGGGGCAGCCGAACACTGAAGCTTTCTTT
CASSYSGQPNTEAFF
>TRBV15|few|-|TRBJ2-3
TGTGCCACCAGCAGAGACCTCACAGATACGCAGTATTTT
CATSRDLTDTQYF
>TRBV5-4|-|-|TRBJ2-5
TGTGCCAGCAGCTGGGAGACTACATCCCAAGAGACCCAGTACTTC
CASSWETTSQETQYF
>TRBV7-9|once|TRBD2|TRBJ2-4
TGTGCCAGCAGCTTGGGACTAGCACTGGTGGGGATAGACATTCAGTACTTC
CASSLGLALVGIDIQYF
>TRBV30|-|-|TRBJ2-7
TGTGCCTGGAGTGGCGGGTTAAGGGACGAGCAGTACTTC
CAWSGGLRDEQYF
>TRBV20-1|-|-|TRBJ2-7
TGCAGTGCCGAATCGGGGAACGAGCAGTACTTC
CSAESGNEQYF
>TRBV6-5|-|-|TRBJ2-7
TGTGCCAGCAGAAATACCCACAGGGGAGGGAACGAGCAGTACTTC
CASRNTHRGGNEQYF
>TRBV19|-|-|TRBJ1-3
TGTGCCAGTAGTGTAACAGGGAAGAGGAACACCATATATTTT
CASSVTGKRNTIYF
>TRBV7-3|-|-|TRBJ2-3
TGTGCCAGCAGCTTAACCTGGGGGGCCGCAGATACGCAGTATTTT
CASSLTWGAADTQYF
>TRBV27|-|TRBD1|TRBJ2-5
TGTGCCAGCAGTTCCGCCGGGACAGGGGAAGAGACCCAGTACTTC
CASSSAGTGEETQYF
>TRBV6-5|-|-|TRBJ1-2
TGTGCCAGCAGTGCAGGATCAAACAGGGTTTTAGGCTACACCTTC
CASSAGSNRVLGYTF
>TRBV19|-|TRBD1|TRBJ1-2
TGTGCCAGTAGTATCTCCGGGACAGCAGCCGTTTGGGGCTACACCTTC
CASSISGTAAVWGYTF
>TRBV28|once|TRBD2|TRBJ2-3
TGTGCCAGCAGGAAAACAGGGGCAGTTGGCGGGAGGGCCGATCGTACAGATACGCAGTATTTT
CASRKTGAVGGRADRTDTQYF
>TRBV9|-|TRBD1|TRBJ2-1
TGTGCCAGCAGCTCCCGGACAGGGAATAATGAGCAGTTCTTC
CASSSRTGNNEQFF
>TRBV11-2|-|-|TRBJ2-1
TGTGCCAGCAGCTTAGATCTTCAGCTCAATGAGCAGTTCTTC
CASSLDLQLNEQFF
>TRBV6-6|-|-|TRBJ2-7
TGTGCCAGCAGTTACTTTTCGGGGCGCGAGCAGTACTTC
CASSYFSGREQYF
>TRBV30|-|TRBD2|TRBJ2-3
TGTGCCTGGAGTCTAACAAGGTCGGGACTAACAGATACGCAGTATTTT
CAWSLTRSGLTDTQYF
>TRBV6-5|-|-|TRBJ2-3
TGTGCCACTAAGTGGCAGCGGACTTCAGATACGCAGTATTTT
CATKWQRTSDTQYF